This T cell receptor beta chain was profiled in a study of CD8+ T cells in alopecia areata. CDR3 size: 16 residues. Germline assignment: CDR1 ENHRY and CDR2 SYGVKD. J lost 0 bases, V lost 0 bases, and 2 bases had no gene match. Treatment of the sample: oral pan-JAK inhibitor, 5-10 mg twice daily. RNA was isolated and reverse transcribed to cDNA, the sequencing template. Here immunoSEQ multiplex PCR was the method, and the copy in TCRdb shows in-frame clones only, minus some. The data hold around 270,000 clones, with roughly 50% observed a single time. The source is a human donor with alopecia areata. The rearrangement links TRBV10-3 to TRBJ2-3, with 8 bases that match TRBD2. Specimen: CD4+ T cells sorted from blood, collected at week 24, from a patient treated with tofacitinib. The CDR3 nucleotides read TGTGCCATCAGTGAGTCAAGCGGGGGTAGCACAGATACGCAGTATTTT. This translates into CAISESSGGSTDTQYF.